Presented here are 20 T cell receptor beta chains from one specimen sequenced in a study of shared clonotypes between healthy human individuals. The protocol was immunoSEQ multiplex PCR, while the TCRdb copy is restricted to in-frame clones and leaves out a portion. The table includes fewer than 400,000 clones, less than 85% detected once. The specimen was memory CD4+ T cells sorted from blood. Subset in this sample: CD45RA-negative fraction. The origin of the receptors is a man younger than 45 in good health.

The CDR3 sequence is CASSAQGARTGELFF. The DNA for the CDR3 is TGCGCCAGCAGCGCACAGGGGGCGCGGACCGGGGAGCTGTTTTTT. The chain carries TRBV4-1 and TRBJ2-2; TRBD1 matches 9 bases. The CDR3 is made up of 15 amino acids. Germline CDR1 reads MGHRA; CDR2 reads YSYEKL. Germline trimming cut 5 bases from V and 5 bases from J; bases unmatched to any gene: 6.

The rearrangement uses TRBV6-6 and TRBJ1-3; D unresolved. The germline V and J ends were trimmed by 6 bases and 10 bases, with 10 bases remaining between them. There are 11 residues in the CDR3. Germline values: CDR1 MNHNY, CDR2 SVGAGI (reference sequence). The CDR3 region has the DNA TGTGCCAGCAGCCCTGGAGCGACCATATATTTT. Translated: CASSPGATIYF.

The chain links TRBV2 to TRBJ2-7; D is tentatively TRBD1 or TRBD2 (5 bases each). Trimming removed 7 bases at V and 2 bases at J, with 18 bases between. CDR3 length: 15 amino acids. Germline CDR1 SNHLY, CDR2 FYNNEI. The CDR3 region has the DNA TGTGCCAGCACCATAAACGGGGCAGCAACCTACGAGCAGTACTTC. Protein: CASTINGAATYEQYF.

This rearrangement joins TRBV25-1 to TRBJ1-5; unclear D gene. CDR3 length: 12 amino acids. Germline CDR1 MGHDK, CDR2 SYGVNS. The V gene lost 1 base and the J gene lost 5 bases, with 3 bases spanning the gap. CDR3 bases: TGTGCCAGCAGTGAATCAGATCAGCCCCAGCATTTT. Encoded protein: CASSESDQPQHF.

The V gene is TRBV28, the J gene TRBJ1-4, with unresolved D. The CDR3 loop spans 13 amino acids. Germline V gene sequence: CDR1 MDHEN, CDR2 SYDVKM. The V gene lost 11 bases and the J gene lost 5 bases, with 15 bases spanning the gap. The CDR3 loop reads CAGRRAYNEKLFF. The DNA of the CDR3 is TGTGCCGGAAGACGGGCCTACAATGAAAAACTGTTTTTT. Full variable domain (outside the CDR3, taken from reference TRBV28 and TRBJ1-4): DVKVTQSSRYLVKRTGEKVFLECVQDMDHENMFWYRQDPGLGLRLIYFSYDVKMKEKGDIPEGYSVSREKKERFSLILESASTNQTSMYLCAGRRAYNEKLFFGSGTQLSVL.

This chain's CDR3 is CASSRDYFYEQYF. DNA for the CDR3: TGTGCCAGCAGTCGGGACTACTTCTACGAGCAGTACTTC. This chain joins TRBV6-5 and TRBJ2-7; 7 bases line up with TRBD2. J gave up 3 bases and V 5 bases, and 4 bases lay outside the gene matches. This CDR3 is 13 amino acids long. Germline assignment: CDR1 MNHEY and CDR2 SVGAGI.

The CDR3 region has the DNA TGTGCCAGCTCACCCGTGTGGACAGGTCTTTCTGGGGCCAACGTCCTGACTTTC. Protein sequence: CASSPVWTGLSGANVLTF. The chain has TRBV18 and TRBJ2-6, with 7 nucleotides matching TRBD1. The CDR3 sequence is 18 residues long. After removal of 3 bases from V and 1 base from J, the junction contained 9 bases not matched to a gene. Germline values: CDR1 KGHSH, CDR2 LQKENI.

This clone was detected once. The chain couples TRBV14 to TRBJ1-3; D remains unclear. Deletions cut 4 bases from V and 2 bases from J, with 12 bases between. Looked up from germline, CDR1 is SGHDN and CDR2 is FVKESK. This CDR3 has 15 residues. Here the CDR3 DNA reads TGTGCCAGCAGCCCCGGACCCGGGCCTGGAAACACCATATATTTT. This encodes CASSPGPGPGNTIYF.

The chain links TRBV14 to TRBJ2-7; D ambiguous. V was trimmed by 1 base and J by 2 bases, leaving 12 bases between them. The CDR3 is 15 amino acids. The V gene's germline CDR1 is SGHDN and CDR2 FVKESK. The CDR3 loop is CASSQGPGSTYEQYF. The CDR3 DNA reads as TGTGCCAGCAGCCAAGGCCCAGGATCCACCTACGAGCAGTACTTC.

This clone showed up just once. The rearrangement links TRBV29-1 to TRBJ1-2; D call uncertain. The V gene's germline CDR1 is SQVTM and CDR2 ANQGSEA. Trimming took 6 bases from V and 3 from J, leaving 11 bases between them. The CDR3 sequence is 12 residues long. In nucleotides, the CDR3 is TGCAGCGTGGGCGGAGAGGACTATGGCTACACCTTC. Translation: CSVGGEDYGYTF. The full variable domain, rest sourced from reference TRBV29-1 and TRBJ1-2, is SAVISQKPSRDICQRGTSLTIQCQVDSQVTMMFWYRQQPGQSLTLIATANQGSEATYESGFVIDKFPISRPNLTFSTLTVSNMSPEDSSIYLCSVGGEDYGYTFGSGTRLTVV.

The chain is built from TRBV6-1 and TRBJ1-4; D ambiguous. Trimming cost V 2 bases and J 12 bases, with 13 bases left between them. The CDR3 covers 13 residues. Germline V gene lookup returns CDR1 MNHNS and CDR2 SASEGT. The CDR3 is CASSEPHAVELFF. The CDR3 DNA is TGTGCCAGCAGTGAACCCCATGCTGTTGAACTGTTTTTT.

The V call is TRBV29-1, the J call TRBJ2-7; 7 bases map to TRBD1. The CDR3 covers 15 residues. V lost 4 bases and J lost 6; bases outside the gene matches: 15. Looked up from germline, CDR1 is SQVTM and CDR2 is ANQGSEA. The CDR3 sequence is CSVAPQGTVLGEQYF. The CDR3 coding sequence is TGCAGCGTTGCACCACAGGGGACAGTTCTGGGCGAGCAGTACTTC.

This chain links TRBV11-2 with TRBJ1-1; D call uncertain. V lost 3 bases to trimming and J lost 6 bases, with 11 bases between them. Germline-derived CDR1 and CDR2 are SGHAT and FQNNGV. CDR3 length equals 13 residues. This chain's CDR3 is CASSFRREPEAFF. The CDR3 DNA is TGTGCCAGCAGCTTTAGGAGGGAACCTGAAGCTTTCTTT.

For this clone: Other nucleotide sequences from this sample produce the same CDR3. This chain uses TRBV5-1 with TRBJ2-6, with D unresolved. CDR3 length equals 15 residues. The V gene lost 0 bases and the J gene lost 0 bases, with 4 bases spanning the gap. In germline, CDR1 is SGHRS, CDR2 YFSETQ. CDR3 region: CASSLESSGANVLTF. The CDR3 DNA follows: TGCGCCAGCAGCTTGGAATCCTCTGGGGCCAACGTCCTGACTTTC.

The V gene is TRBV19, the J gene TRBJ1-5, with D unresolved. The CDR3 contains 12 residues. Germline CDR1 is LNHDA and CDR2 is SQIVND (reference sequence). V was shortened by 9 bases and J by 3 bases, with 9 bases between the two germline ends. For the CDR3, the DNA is TGTGCCAGCGGACGGAACAATCAGCCCCAGCATTTT. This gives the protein CASGRNNQPQHF.

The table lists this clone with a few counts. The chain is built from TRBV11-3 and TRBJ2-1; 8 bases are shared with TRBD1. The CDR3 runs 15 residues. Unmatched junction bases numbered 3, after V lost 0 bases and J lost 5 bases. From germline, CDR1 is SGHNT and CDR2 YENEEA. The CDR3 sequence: CASSLDAGQDNEQFF. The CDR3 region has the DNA TGTGCCAGCAGCTTAGACGCGGGACAGGACAATGAGCAGTTCTTC.

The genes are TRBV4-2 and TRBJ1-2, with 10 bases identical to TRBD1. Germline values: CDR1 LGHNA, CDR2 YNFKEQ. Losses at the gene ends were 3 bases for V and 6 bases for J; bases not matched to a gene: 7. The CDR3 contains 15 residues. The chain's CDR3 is CASSHQTGGSDGYTF. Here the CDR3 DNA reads TGTGCCAGCAGCCACCAGACAGGGGGCTCAGATGGCTACACCTTC.

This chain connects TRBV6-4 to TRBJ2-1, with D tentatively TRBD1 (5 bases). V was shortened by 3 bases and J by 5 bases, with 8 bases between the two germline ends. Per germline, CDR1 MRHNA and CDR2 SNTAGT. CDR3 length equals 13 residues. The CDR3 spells CASSEDTHNEQFF. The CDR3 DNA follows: TGTGCCAGCAGTGAGGACACCCACAATGAGCAGTTCTTC.

DNA for the CDR3: TGTGCCAGCAGCTACACGCGAGGTGACAATGAGCAGTTCTTC. It codes for CASSYTRGDNEQFF. The rearrangement uses TRBV7-2 and TRBJ2-1; the D is unclear. The CDR3 sequence is 14 residues long. Germline CDR1 and CDR2: SGHTA and FQGNSA. V was clipped by 4 bases and J by 5 bases, with 12 bases between them.

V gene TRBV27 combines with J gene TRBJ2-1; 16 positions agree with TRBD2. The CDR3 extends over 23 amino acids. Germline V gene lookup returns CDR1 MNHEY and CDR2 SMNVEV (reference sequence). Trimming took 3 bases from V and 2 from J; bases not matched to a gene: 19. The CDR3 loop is CASSFDRGRPGLAGGRTYNEQFF. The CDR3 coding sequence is TGTGCCAGCAGTTTCGACAGGGGGCGACCGGGACTAGCGGGAGGGAGGACCTACAATGAGCAGTTCTTC.